These 20 T cell receptor beta chains were sequenced from one sample in a study of blood T cells in healthy people across ages. Primed by a sample-barcoded 5' primer and a J-beta primer mix, a second PCR proceeded for roughly 6 to 12 cycles. TCRdb analysed the 5' RACE reads with MiXCR anew, one entry per CDR3 protein. The table includes 1.5 million to 1.9 million distinct CDR3 sequences, about 42% detected once. The sample taken for sequencing was blood. All receptors come from a woman under 30 in good health.

Turning to this clonotype: Mismatch with germline at one junction end may stem from a read error. The rearrangement uses TRBV7-2 and TRBJ2-1, with a tentative D call TRBD2 (6 bases). The CDR3 is made up of 13 amino acids. The germline V gene encodes CDR1 SGHTA and CDR2 FQGNSA. The CDR3 region is CASSLGVGGEQFF. In nucleotides, the CDR3 is TGTGCCAGCAGTTTAGGTGTGGGGGGTGAGCAGTTCTTC.

V is TRBV27 and J is TRBJ2-1; D might be TRBD1 (5 bases). This CDR3 comprises 14 residues. Trimming took 3 bases from V and 4 from J, leaving 10 bases between them. Germline CDR1 reads MNHEY; CDR2 reads SMNVEV (reference sequence). The CDR3 nucleotides read TGTGCCAGCAGTTTGGGCAGACAGTACAATGAGCAGTTCTTC. Translating gives CASSLGRQYNEQFF.

The V gene is TRBV6-2 or TRBV6-3, the J gene TRBJ1-1, with D maybe TRBD1 (5 bases). CDR3 size: 15 residues. Trimming cost V 5 bases and J 0 bases, with 13 bases left between them. In germline, CDR1 is MNHEY, CDR2 SVGEGT. The DNA of the CDR3 is TGTGCCAGCAGTCGACCCAGGGCTTTGAACACTGAAGCTTTCTTT. It encodes CASSRPRALNTEAFF.

The chain is built from TRBV6-2 or TRBV6-3 and TRBJ1-1; no firm D call. The germline CDR1 and CDR2 sequences are MNHEY and SVGEGT. V shed 7 bases and J shed 2 bases, with 17 bases lying between them. CDR3 size: 15 residues. The chain's CDR3 is CASTLTSNRNTEAFF. The CDR3 DNA reads TGTGCCAGCACCTTAACTTCGAACCGAAACACTGAAGCTTTCTTT.

The chain employs TRBV6-5 and TRBJ2-5; D assignment may be TRBD1 or TRBD2 (5 bases each). CDR1 MNHEY and CDR2 SVGAGI come from the germline V gene. CDR3 length: 14 residues. V dropped 5 bases and J dropped 5 bases, with 15 bases sitting between them. In DNA form, the CDR3 reads TGTGCCAGCAGTCCCCCGGGACGAATTGAGACCCAGTACTTC. It encodes CASSPPGRIETQYF.

This clonotype turned up a few times. This sequence joins TRBV20-1 and TRBJ1-6; the D is unclear. The germline CDR1 and CDR2 sequences are DFQATT and SNEGSKA (reference sequence). The V gene lost 5 bases and the J gene lost 7 bases, with 15 bases spanning the gap. This CDR3 has 14 residues. The CDR3: CSASRGLENSPLHF. CDR3 DNA sequence: TGCAGTGCTTCCCGGGGATTGGAAAATTCACCCCTCCACTTT.

This clonotype was seen more than once but under ten times. CDR3 sequence: CSVLPPAGYEQYF. As DNA, the CDR3 is TGCAGCGTCCTTCCCCCCGCCGGGTACGAGCAGTACTTC. This chain joins TRBV29-1 and TRBJ2-7; no clear D. This CDR3 is built from 13 residues. Trimming took off 6 bases at V and 4 bases at J, with 16 bases between the two ends. The V gene's germline CDR1 is SQVTM and CDR2 ANQGSEA.

V usage is TRBV12-3 or TRBV12-4 and J usage is TRBJ1-1, with D possibly TRBD1 on 5 matching bases. V lost 6 bases, J lost 4 bases, and 15 bases lay in between. The CDR3 length is 14 residues. The CDR3 region has the DNA TGTGCCAGCAGAAACAGGTTTAGGAGCACTGAAGCTTTCTTT. The encoded protein is CASRNRFRSTEAFF.

CDR3 DNA sequence: TGTGCCAGCAGTTTTGCGACTAGCCACAATGAGCAGTACTTC. It translates to CASSFATSHNEQYF. The chain carries TRBV12-3 or TRBV12-4 and TRBJ2-1; TRBD2 aligns across 7 bases. With the DNA end fitting TRBJ2-7 better, the J assignment may be wrong. This CDR3 has 14 residues.

V and J are TRBV27 and TRBJ2-7, with a weak D call TRBD1 (5 bases). Trimming shortened V by 6 bases and J by 3 bases, and 15 bases separated the two germline ends. The CDR3 runs 14 residues. Looked up from germline, CDR1 is MNHEY and CDR2 is SMNVEV (reference sequence). CDR3 nucleotide sequence: TGTGCCAGCAGAACAGGATTTAATTACTACGAGCAGTACTTC. This translates into CASRTGFNYYEQYF.

DNA for the CDR3: TGTGCCAGCAGCTTAGCGTTAGTGGGAAACTATGGCTACACCTTC. This codes for CASSLALVGNYGYTF. The J gene is TRBJ1-2, the V gene TRBV7-9; D unclear. The CDR3 sequence is 15 residues long. CDR1 is SEHNR and CDR2 is FQNEAQ in the germline V gene (reference sequence). V lost 0 bases, J lost 2 bases, and 10 bases lay in between.

The V and J genes are TRBV7-2 and TRBJ2-1, with 8 bases lining up with TRBD2. Germline V gene lookup returns CDR1 SGHTA and CDR2 FQGNSA. Trimming at V came to 5 bases and at J to 7 bases, leaving 4 bases not matched to a gene. The CDR3 consists of 13 residues. In DNA, the CDR3 is TGTGCCAGCAGCCAGGGACTAGAGAATGAGCAGTTCTTC. Translated: CASSQGLENEQFF.

The J gene is TRBJ1-1, the V gene TRBV30, with D possibly matching TRBD1 (6 bases). The germline gives CDR1 GTSNPN, CDR2 SVGIG (reference sequence). The V end lost 2 bases, the J end lost 0 bases, and 10 bases lay between the germline ends. This CDR3 contains 14 residues. The CDR3 here is CAWSSGTMNTEAFF. CDR3 in DNA: TGTGCCTGGAGTTCCGGGACAATGAACACTGAAGCTTTCTTT.

Concerning this clonotype: One end of the junction does not line up with germline, which may come from a read error. This chain joins TRBV3-1 and TRBJ2-1; D is unresolved. Germline V gene lookup returns CDR1 LGHDT and CDR2 YNNKEL (reference sequence). The CDR3 has 17 amino acids. The CDR3 loop reads CASSKDGLGSSYNEQFF. Here the CDR3 DNA reads TGTGCCAGCAGCAAAGATGGGCTGGGTAGCTCCTACAATGAGCAGTTCTTC.

The table lists this clonotype with a few counts. V gene TRBV4-1 combines with J gene TRBJ2-1; D not certain. The CDR3 is 15 residues long. Germline V gene sequence: CDR1 MGHRA, CDR2 YSYEKL. V was trimmed by 3 bases and J by 4 bases, leaving 13 bases between them. CDR3 nucleotide sequence: TGCGCCAGCAGCCAGAGACTTCTACCATACAATGAGCAGTTCTTC. It specifies CASSQRLLPYNEQFF.

V is TRBV7-9 and J is TRBJ1-1; TRBD1 matches 9 bases. V shed 7 bases and J 7 bases; nucleotides not matched to a gene: 10. Germline V gives CDR1 SEHNR, CDR2 FQNEAQ (reference sequence). The CDR3 is 14 amino acids. The CDR3 region is CASNPGQGISEAFF. The DNA for the CDR3 is TGTGCCAGCAACCCGGGACAGGGCATCAGTGAAGCTTTCTTT.

J is TRBJ2-7 and V is TRBV28; possible D gene TRBD1, 6 bases. Trimming took off 5 bases at V and 5 bases at J, with 19 bases between the two ends. Germline values: CDR1 MDHEN, CDR2 SYDVKM. This CDR3 contains 15 residues. The CDR3 loop reads CASSPASTGYDEQYF. For the CDR3, the DNA is TGTGCCAGCAGTCCCGCCTCTACAGGGTACGACGAGCAGTACTTC.

The rearrangement uses TRBV25-1 and TRBJ2-1; D is unclear. The V end lost 1 base, the J end lost 15 bases, and 19 bases lay between the germline ends. Germline loops: CDR1 MGHDK, CDR2 SYGVNS. This CDR3 has 14 residues. CDR3 DNA sequence: TGTGCCAGCAGTGAATCGCGGCAGGACCAACACCGGTTCTTC. Its protein is CASSESRQDQHRFF.

The J gene is TRBJ2-3, the V gene TRBV5-6; D is ambiguous. Per the germline V gene, CDR1 is SGHDT and CDR2 is YYEEEE. Trimming left V 3 bases short and J 6 bases short, with 8 bases between. The CDR3 is 12 amino acids. CDR3 protein: CASSSTWDTQYF. The CDR3 DNA follows: TGTGCCAGCAGCTCCACTTGGGATACGCAGTATTTT.

In this sample, this clonotype turned up many times. The chain links TRBV12-3 or TRBV12-4 to TRBJ2-3, with D possibly TRBD2 on 6 matching bases. The CDR3 consists of 13 residues. V lost 3 bases and J 6 bases, leaving 10 bases between the germline ends. The CDR3 bases are TGTGCCAGCAGTTTTGGAGGGCCCGATACGCAGTATTTT. The encoded protein is CASSFGGPDTQYF.